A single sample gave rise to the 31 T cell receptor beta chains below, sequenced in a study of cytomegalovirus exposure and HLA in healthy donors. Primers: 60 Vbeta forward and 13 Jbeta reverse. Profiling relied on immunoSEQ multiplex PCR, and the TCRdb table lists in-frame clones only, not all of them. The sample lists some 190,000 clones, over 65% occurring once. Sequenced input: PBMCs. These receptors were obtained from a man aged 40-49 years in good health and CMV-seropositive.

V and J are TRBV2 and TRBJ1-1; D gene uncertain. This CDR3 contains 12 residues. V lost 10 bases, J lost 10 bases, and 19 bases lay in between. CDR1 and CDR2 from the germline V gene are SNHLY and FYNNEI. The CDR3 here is CATPLSRQRAFF. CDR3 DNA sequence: TGTGCCACCCCTTTAAGTCGCCAGCGAGCTTTCTTT.

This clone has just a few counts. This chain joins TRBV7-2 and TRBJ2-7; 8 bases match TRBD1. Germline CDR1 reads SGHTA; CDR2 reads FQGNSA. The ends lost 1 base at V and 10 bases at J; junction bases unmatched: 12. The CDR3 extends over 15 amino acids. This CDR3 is CASSLVGQGRQFQYF. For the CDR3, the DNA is TGTGCCAGCAGCTTAGTTGGACAGGGACGACAATTCCAGTACTTC.

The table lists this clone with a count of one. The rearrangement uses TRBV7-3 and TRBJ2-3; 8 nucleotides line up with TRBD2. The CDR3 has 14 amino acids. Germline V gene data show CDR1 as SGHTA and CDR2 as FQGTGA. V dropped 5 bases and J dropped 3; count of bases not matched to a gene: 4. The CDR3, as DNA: TGTGCCAGCAGCCCCAGCGGGGGAACAGATACGCAGTATTTT. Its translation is CASSPSGGTDTQYF.

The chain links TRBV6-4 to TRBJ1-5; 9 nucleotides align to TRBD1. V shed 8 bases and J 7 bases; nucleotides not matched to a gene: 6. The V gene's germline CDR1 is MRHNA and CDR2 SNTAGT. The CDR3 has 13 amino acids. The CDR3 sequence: CASGGDRAQPQHF. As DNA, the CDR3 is TGTGCCAGCGGGGGGGACAGGGCCCAGCCCCAGCATTTT.

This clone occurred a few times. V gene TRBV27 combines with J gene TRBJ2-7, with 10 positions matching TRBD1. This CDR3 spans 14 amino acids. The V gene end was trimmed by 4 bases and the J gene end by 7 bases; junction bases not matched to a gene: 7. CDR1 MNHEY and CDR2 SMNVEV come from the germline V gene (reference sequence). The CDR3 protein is CASSYRQGAREQYF. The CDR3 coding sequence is TGTGCCAGCAGTTACAGACAGGGGGCGCGGGAGCAGTACTTC.

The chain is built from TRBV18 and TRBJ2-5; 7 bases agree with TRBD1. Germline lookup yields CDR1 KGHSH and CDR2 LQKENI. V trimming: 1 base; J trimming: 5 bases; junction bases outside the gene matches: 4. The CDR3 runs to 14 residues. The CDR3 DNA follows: TGTGCCAGCTCACCACGGACAGGTCGGGAGACCCAGTACTTC. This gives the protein CASSPRTGRETQYF. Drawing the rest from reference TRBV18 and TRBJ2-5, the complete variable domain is NAGVMQNPRHLVRRRGQEARLRCSPMKGHSHVYWYRQLPEEGLKFMVYLQKENIIDESGMPKERFSAEFPKEGPSILRIQQVVRGDSAAYFCASSPRTGRETQYFGPGTRLLVL.

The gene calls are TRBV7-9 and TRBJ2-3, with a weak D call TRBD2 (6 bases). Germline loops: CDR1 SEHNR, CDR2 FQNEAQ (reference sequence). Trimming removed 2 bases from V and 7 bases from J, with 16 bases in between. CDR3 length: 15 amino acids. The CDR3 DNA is TGTGCCAGCAGCTTAAGAGGGGACTCGGCTAATACGCAGTATTTT. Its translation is CASSLRGDSANTQYF.

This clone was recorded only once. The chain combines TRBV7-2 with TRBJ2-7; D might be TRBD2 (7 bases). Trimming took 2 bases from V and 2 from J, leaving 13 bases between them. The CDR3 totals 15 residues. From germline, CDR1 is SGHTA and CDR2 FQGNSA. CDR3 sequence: CASSLKVGGPYEQYF. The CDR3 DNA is TGTGCCAGCAGCTTAAAGGTGGGGGGGCCCTACGAGCAGTACTTC.

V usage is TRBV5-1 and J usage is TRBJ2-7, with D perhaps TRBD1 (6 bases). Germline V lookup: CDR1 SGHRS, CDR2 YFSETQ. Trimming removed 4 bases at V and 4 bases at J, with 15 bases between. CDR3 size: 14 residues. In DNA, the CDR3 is TGCGCCAGCAGCGCTACCGGACAGTTTTACGAGCAGTACTTC. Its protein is CASSATGQFYEQYF.

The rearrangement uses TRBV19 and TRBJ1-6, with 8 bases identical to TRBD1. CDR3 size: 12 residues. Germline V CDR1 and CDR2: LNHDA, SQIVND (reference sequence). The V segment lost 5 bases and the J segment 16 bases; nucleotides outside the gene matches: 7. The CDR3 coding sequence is TGTGCCAGTAGTGCGGACAGGGCGATTCTCCACTTT. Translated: CASSADRAILHF.

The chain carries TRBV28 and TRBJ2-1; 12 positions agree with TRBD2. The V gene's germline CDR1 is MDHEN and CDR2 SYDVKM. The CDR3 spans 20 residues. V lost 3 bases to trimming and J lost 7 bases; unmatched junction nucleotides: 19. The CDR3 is CASSFDGGLAGRADANEQFF. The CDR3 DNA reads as TGTGCCAGCAGTTTCGATGGAGGACTAGCGGGACGGGCTGACGCGAATGAGCAGTTCTTC.

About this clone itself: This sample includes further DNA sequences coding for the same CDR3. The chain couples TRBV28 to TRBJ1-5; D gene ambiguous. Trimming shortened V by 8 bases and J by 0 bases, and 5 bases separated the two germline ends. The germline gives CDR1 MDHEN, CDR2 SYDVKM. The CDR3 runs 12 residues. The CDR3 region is CASRGSNQPQHF. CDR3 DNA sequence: TGTGCCAGCCGGGGTAGCAATCAGCCCCAGCATTTT.

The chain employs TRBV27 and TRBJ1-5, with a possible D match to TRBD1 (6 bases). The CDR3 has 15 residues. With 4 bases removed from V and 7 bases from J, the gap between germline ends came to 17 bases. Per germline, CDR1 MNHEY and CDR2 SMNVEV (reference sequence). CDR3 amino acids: CASSSYRDTGQPQHF. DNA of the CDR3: TGTGCCAGCAGTTCCTACAGGGACACCGGACAGCCCCAGCATTTT.

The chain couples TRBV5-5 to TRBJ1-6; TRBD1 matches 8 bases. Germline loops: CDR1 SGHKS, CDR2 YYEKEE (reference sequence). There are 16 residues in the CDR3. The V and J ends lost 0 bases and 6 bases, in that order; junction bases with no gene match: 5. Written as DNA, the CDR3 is TGTGCCAGCAGCTTGGCACAGGGGGGCGGTAATTCACCCCTCCACTTT. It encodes CASSLAQGGGNSPLHF.

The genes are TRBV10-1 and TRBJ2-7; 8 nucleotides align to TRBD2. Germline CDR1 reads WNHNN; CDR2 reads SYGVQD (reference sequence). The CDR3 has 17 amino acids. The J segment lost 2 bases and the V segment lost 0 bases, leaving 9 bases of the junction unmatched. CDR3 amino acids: CASSESGLAPPPYEQYF. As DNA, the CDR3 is TGCGCCAGCAGTGAGTCTGGACTAGCCCCTCCTCCCTACGAGCAGTACTTC.

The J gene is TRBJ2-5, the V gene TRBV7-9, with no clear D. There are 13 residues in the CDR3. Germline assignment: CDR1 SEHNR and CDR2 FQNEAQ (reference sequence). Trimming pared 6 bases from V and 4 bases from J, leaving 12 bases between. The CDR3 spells CASSSTTGETQYF. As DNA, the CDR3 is TGTGCCAGCAGTTCTACCACGGGAGAGACCCAGTACTTC.

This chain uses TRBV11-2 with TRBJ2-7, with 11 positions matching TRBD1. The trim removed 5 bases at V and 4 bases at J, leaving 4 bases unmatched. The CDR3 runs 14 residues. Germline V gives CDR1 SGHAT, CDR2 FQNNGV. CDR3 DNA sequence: TGTGCCAGCAGCCGGGGACAGGGGGTGTACGAGCAGTACTTC. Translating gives CASSRGQGVYEQYF.

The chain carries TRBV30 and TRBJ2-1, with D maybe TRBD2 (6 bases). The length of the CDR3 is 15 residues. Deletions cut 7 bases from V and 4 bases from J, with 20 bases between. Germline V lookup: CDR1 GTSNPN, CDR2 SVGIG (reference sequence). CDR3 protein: CAFDTGTGNYNEQFF. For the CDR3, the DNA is TGTGCCTTTGATACCGGGACTGGAAATTACAATGAGCAGTTCTTC. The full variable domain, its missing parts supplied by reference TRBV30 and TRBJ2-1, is SQTIHQWPATLVQPVGSPLSLECTVEGTSNPNLYWYRQAAGRGLQLLFYSVGIGQISSEVPQNLSASRPQDRQFILSSKKLLLSDSGFYLCAFDTGTGNYNEQFFGPGTRLTVL.

CDR3 amino acids: CASSYPMGLQETQYF. The CDR3 DNA sequence: TGTGCCAGCAGTTACCCGATGGGACTTCAAGAGACCCAGTACTTC. The V gene is TRBV6-5, the J gene TRBJ2-5; D might be TRBD2 (6 bases). CDR1 is MNHEY and CDR2 is SVGAGI in the germline V gene. The germline V and J ends were trimmed by 2 bases and 2 bases, with 12 bases remaining between them. This CDR3 contains 15 residues.

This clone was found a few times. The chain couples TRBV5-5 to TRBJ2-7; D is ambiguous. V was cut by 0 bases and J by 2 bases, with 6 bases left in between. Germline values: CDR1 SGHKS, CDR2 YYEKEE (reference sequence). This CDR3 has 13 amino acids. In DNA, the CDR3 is TGTGCCAGCAGCTTGGCGGGTCCCTACGAGCAGTACTTC. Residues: CASSLAGPYEQYF.

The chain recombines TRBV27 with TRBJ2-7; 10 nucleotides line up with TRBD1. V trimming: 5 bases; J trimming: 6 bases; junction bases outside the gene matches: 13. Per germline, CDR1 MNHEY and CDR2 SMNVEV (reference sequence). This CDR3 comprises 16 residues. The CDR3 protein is CASSGGTGVLRGEQYF. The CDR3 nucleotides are TGTGCCAGCAGTGGCGGGACAGGGGTCCTAAGGGGCGAGCAGTACTTC.

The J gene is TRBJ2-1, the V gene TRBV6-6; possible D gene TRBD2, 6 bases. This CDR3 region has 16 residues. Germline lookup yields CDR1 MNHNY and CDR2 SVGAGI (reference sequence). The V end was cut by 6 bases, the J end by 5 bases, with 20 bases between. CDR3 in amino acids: CASRGYERRGDNEQFF. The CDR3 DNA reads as TGTGCCAGCAGGGGTTACGAGCGGAGGGGAGACAATGAGCAGTTCTTC.

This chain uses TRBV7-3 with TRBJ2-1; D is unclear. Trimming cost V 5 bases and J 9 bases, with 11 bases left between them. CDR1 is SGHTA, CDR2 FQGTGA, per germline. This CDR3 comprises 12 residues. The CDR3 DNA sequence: TGTGCCAGCAGCCCCTATGGCGGTGAGCAGTTCTTC. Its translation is CASSPYGGEQFF.

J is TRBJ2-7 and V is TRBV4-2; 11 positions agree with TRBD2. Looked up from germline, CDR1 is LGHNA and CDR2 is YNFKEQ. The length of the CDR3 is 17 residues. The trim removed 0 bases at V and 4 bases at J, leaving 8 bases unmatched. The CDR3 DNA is TGTGCCAGCAGCCAAGAAGCTACTAGCGGGAGTGGGTACGAGCAGTACTTC. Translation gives CASSQEATSGSGYEQYF.

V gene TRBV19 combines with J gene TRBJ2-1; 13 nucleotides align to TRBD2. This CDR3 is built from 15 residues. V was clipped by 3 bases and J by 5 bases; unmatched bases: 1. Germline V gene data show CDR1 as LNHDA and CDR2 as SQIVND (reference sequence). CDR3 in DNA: TGTGCCAGTAGTATGGGACTAGCGGGGAACAATGAGCAGTTCTTC. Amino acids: CASSMGLAGNNEQFF.

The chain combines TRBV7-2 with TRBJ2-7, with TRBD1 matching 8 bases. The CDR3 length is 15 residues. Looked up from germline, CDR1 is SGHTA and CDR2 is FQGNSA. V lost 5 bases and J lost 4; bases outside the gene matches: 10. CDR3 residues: CASSQGQGGSYEQYF. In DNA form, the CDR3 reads TGTGCCAGCAGCCAAGGACAGGGCGGAAGTTACGAGCAGTACTTC.

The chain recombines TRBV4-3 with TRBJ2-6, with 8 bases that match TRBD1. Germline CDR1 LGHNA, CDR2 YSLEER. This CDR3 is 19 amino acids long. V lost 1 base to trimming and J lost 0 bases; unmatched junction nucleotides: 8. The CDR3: CASSQVRPGGNSGANVLTF. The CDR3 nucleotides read TGCGCCAGCAGCCAAGTTCGGCCAGGGGGCAACTCTGGGGCCAACGTCCTGACTTTC.

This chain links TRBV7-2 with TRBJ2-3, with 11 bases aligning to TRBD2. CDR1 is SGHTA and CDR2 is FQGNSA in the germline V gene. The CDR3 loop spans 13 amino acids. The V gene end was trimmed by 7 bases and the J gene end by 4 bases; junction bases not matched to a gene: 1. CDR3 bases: TGTGCCAGCAAACTAGCGGGGGCAGATACGCAGTATTTT. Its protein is CASKLAGADTQYF.

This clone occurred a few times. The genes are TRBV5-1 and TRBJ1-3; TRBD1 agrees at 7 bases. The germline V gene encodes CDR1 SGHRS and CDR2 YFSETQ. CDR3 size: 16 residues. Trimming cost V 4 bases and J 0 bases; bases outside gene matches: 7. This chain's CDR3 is CASSQDRMASGNTIYF. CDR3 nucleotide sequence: TGCGCCAGCAGCCAGGACAGGATGGCCTCTGGAAACACCATATATTTT. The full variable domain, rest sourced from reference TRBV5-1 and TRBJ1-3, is KAGVTQTPRYLIKTRGQQVTLSCSPISGHRSVSWYQQTPGQGLQFLFEYFSETQRNKGNFPGRFSGRQFSNSRSEMNVSTLELGDSALYLCASSQDRMASGNTIYFGEGSWLTVV.

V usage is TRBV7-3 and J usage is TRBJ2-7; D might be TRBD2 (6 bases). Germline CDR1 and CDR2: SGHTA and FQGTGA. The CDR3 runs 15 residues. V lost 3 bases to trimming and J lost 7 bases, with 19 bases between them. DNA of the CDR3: TGTGCCAGCAGCTTGTTGGGCGGGGCCCGGGGAGAGCAGTACTTC. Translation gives CASSLLGGARGEQYF. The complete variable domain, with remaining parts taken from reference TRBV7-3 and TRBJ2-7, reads GAGVSQTPSNKVTEKGKYVELRCDPISGHTALYWYRQSLGQGPEFLIYFQGTGAADDSGLPNDRFFAVRPEGSVSTLKIQRTERGDSAVYLCASSLLGGARGEQYFGPGTRLTVT.

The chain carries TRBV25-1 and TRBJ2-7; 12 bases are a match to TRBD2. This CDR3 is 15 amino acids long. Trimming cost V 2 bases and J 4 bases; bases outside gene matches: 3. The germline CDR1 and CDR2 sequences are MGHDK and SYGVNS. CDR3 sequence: CASSEETSGSYEQYF. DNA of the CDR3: TGTGCCAGCAGTGAAGAGACTAGCGGGAGTTACGAGCAGTACTTC.